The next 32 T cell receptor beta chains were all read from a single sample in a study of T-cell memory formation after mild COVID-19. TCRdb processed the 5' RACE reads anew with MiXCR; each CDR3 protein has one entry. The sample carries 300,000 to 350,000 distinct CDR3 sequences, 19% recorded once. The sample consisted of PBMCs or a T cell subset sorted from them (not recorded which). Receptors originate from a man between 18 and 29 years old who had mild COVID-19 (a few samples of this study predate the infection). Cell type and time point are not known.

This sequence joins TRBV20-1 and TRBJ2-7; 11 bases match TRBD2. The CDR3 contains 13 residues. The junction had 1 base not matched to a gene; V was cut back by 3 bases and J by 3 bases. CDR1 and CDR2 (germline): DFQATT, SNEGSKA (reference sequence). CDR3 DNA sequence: TGCAGTGCTAGGACTAGCGGGGTCTACGAGCAGTACTTC. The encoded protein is CSARTSGVYEQYF.

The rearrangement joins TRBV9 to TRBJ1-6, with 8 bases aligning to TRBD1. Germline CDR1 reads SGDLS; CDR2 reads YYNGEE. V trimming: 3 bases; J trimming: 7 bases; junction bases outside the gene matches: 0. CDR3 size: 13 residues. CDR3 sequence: CASSGQGNSPLHF. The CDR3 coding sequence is TGTGCCAGCAGCGGACAGGGGAATTCACCCCTCCACTTT.

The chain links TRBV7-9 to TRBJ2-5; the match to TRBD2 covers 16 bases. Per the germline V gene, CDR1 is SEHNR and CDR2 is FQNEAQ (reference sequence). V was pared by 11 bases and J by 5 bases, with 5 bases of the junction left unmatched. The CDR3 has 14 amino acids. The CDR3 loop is CAGTSGGAGETQYF. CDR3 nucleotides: TGTGCCGGGACTAGCGGGGGGGCCGGTGAGACCCAGTACTTC.

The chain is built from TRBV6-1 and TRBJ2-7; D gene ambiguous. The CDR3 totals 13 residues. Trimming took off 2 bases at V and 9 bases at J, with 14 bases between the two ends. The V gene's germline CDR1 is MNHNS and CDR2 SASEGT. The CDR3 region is CASSESGILGQYV. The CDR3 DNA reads TGTGCCAGCAGTGAATCGGGCATCCTGGGGCAGTACGTC.

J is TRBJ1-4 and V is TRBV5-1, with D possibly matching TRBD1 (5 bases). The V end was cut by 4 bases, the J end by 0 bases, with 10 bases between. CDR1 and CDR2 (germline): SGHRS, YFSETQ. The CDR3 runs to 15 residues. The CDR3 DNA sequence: TGCGCCAGCAGCGCGTTACAGGCAACTAATGAAAAACTGTTTTTT. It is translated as CASSALQATNEKLFF.

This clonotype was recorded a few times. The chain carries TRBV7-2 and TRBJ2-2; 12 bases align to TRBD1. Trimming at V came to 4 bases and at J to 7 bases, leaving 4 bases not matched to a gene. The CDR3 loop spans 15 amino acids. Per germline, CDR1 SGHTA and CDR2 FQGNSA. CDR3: CASSSGQGANGELFF. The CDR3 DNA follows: TGTGCCAGCAGCTCGGGACAGGGGGCCAACGGGGAGCTGTTTTTT.

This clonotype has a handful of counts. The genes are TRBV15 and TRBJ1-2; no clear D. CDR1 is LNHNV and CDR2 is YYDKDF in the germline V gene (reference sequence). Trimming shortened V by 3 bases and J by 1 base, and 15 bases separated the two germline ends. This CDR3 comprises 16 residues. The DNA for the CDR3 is TGTGCCACCAGCAGGGACCGACTTCTAGATAACTATGGCTACACCTTC. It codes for CATSRDRLLDNYGYTF.

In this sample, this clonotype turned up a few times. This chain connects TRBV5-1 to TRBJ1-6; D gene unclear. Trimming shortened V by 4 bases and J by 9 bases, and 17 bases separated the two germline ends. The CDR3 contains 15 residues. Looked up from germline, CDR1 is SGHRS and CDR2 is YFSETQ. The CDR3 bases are TGCGCCAGCAGCCCCCTTGAGGGCCGGGGTTCACCCCTCCACTTT. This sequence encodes CASSPLEGRGSPLHF. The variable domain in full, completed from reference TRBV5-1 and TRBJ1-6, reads KAGVTQTPRYLIKTRGQQVTLSCSPISGHRSVSWYQQTPGQGLQFLFEYFSETQRNKGNFPGRFSGRQFSNSRSEMNVSTLELGDSALYLCASSPLEGRGSPLHFGNGTRLTVT.

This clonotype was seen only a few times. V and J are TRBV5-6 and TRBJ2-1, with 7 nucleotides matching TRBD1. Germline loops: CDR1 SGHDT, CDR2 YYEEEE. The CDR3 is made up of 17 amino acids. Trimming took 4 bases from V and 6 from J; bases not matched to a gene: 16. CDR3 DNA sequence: TGTGCCAGCAGCCCCCTGGCCGAGACAGGGCCTAGCAATGAGCAGTTCTTC. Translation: CASSPLAETGPSNEQFF.

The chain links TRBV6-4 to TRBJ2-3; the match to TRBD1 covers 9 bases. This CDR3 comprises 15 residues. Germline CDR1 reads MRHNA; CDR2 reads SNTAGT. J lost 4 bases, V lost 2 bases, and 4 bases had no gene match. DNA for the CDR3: TGTGCCAGCAGTGACGGGACAGGGAGCGCAGATACGCAGTATTTT. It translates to CASSDGTGSADTQYF.

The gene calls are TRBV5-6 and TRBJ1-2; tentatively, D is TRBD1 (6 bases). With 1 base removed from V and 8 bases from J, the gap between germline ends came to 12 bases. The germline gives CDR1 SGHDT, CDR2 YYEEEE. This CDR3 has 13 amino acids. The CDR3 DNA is TGTGCCAGCAGCTTGATGGGCAGGGGCGGCTACACCTTC. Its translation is CASSLMGRGGYTF.

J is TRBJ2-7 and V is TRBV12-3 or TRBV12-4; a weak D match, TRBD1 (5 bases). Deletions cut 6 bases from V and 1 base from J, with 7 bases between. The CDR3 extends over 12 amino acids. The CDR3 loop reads CASRGDSYEQYV. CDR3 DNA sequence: TGTGCCAGCAGAGGGGATTCCTACGAGCAGTACGTC.

The CDR3 sequence is CSARDLAGNQETQYF. The CDR3, as DNA: TGCAGTGCTAGGGACTTAGCGGGGAACCAAGAGACCCAGTACTTC. The chain employs TRBV20-1 and TRBJ2-5; 8 bases align to TRBD2. The CDR3 is 15 residues long. V lost 3 bases and J lost 0; bases outside the gene matches: 6. Germline-derived CDR1 and CDR2 are DFQATT and SNEGSKA (reference sequence).

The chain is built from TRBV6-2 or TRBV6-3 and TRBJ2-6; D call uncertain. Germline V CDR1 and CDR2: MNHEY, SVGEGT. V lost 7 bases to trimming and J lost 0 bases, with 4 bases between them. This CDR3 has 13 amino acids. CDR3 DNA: TGTGCCAGCACCCACTCTGGGGCCAACGTCCTGACTTTC. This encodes CASTHSGANVLTF.

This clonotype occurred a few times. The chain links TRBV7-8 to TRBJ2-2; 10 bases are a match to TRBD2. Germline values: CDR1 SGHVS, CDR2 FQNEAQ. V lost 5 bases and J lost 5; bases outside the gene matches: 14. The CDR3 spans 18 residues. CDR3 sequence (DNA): TGTGCCAGCAGCCCTCCCTTACGGCTAGCGGGGGTAACCGGGGAGCTGTTTTTT. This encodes CASSPPLRLAGVTGELFF.

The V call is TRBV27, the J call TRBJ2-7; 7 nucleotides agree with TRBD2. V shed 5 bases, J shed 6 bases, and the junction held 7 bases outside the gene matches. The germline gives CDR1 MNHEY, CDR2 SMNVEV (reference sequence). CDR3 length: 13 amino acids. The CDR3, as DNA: TGTGCCAGCAGTCCAAGGGGAGGGGTCGAGCAGTACGTC. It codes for CASSPRGGVEQYV.

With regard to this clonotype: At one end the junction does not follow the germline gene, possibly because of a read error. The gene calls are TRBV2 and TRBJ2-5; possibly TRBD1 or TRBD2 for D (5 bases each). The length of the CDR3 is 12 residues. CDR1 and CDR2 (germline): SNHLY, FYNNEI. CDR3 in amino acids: CASSEGRDPSLF. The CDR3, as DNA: TGTGCCAGCAGTGAGGGACGGGACCCGTCGTTATTC.

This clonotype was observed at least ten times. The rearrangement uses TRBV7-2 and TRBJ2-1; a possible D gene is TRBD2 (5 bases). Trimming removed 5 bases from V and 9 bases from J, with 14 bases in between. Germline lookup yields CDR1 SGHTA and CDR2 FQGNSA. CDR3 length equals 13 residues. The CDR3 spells CASSMGAGSEQFF. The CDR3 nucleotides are TGTGCCAGCAGCATGGGTGCGGGCAGTGAGCAGTTCTTC.

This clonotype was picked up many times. The CDR3 loop reads CASSRLDSPSSYEQYF. CDR3 DNA: TGTGCCAGCAGCCGCCTGGACAGCCCTAGCTCCTACGAGCAGTACTTC. This sequence joins TRBV4-2 and TRBJ2-7; TRBD1 might be the D (6 bases). Germline V gene sequence: CDR1 LGHNA, CDR2 YNFKEQ. V was shortened by 4 bases and J by 0 bases, with 16 bases between the two germline ends. This CDR3 contains 16 residues.

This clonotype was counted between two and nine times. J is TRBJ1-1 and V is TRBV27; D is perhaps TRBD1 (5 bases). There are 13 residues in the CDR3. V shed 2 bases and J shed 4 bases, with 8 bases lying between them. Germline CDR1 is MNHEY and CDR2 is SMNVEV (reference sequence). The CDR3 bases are TGTGCCAGCAGTTTAGTGAGGGGCACTGAAGCTTTCTTT. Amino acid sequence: CASSLVRGTEAFF.

CDR3 nucleotide sequence: TGCGCCAGCAGCTTGATGTTGAGCGGGGGATTTGACAATGAGCAGTTCTTC. Its protein is CASSLMLSGGFDNEQFF. J is TRBJ2-1 and V is TRBV5-1; TRBD2 aligns across 8 bases. Germline values: CDR1 SGHRS, CDR2 YFSETQ. After removal of 1 base from V and 5 bases from J, the junction contained 11 bases not matched to a gene. This CDR3 region has 17 residues.

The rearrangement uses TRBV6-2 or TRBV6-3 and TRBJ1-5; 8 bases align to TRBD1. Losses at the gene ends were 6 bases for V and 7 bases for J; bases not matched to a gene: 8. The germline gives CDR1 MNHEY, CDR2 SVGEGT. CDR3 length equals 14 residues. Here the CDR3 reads CASRPVGQVQPQHF. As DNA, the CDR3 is TGTGCCAGCAGACCAGTGGGACAGGTGCAGCCCCAGCATTTT.

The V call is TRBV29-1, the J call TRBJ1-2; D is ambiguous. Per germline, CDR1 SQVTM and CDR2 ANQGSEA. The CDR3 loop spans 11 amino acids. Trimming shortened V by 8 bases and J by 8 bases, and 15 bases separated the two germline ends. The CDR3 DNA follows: TGCAGCTCTCTTACCGAGGGCGGCTACACCTTC. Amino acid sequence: CSSLTEGGYTF.

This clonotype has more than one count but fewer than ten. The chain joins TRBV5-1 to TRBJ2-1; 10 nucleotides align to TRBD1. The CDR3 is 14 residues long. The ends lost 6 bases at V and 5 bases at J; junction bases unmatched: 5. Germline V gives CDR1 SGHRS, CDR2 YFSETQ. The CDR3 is CASKRQGADNEQFF. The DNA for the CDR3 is TGCGCCAGCAAGAGACAGGGGGCTGACAATGAGCAGTTCTTC.

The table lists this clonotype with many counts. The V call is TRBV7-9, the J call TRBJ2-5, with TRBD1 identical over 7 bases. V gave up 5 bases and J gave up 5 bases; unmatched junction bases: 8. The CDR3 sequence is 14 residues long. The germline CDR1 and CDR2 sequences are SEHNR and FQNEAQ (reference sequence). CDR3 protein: CASSPGTAGETQYF. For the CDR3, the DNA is TGTGCCAGCAGCCCCGGGACAGCCGGGGAGACCCAGTACTTC.

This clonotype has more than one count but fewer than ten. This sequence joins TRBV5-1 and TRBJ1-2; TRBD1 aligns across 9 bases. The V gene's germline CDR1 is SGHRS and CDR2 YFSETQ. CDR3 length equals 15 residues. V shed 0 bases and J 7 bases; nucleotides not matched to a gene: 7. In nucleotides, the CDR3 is TGCGCCAGCAGCTTGGCCACAGGGGGCCTAGGTGGCTACACCTTC. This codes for CASSLATGGLGGYTF.

CDR3 bases: TGTGCCAGCAATAGCGGGGGGCCACCCTACGAGCAGTACTTC. Protein: CASNSGGPPYEQYF. This chain connects TRBV2 to TRBJ2-7; TRBD2 agrees at 10 bases. Germline V lookup: CDR1 SNHLY, CDR2 FYNNEI. The V segment lost 7 bases and the J segment 2 bases; nucleotides outside the gene matches: 5. The CDR3 runs 14 residues.

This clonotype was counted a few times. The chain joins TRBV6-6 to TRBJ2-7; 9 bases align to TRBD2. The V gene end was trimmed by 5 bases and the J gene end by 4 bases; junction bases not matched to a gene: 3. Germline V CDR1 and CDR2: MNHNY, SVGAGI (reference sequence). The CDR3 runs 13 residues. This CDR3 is CASSRLAAYEQYV. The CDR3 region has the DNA TGTGCCAGCAGTCGACTAGCGGCTTACGAGCAGTACGTC.

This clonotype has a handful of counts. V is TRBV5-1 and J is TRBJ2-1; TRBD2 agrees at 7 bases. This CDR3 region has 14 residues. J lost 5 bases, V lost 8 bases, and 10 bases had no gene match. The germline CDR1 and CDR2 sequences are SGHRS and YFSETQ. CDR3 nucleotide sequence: TGCGCCAGTAGCCCTTGGGGGGGGAACAATGAGCAGTTCTTC. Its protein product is CASSPWGGNNEQFF. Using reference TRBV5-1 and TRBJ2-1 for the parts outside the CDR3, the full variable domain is KAGVTQTPRYLIKTRGQQVTLSCSPISGHRSVSWYQQTPGQGLQFLFEYFSETQRNKGNFPGRFSGRQFSNSRSEMNVSTLELGDSALYLCASSPWGGNNEQFFGPGTRLTVL.

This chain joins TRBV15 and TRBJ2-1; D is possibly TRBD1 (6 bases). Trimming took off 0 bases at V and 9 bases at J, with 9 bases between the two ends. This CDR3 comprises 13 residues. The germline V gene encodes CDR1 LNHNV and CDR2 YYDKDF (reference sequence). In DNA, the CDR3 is TGTGCCACCAGCAGAGATTTGGGGGCTGAGCAGTTCTTC. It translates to CATSRDLGAEQFF.

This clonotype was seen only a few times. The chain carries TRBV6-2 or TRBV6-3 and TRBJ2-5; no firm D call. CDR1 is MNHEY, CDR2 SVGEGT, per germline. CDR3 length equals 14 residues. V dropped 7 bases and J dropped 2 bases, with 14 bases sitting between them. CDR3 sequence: CASTRNRGQETQYF. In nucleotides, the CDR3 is TGTGCCAGCACAAGAAACCGAGGACAAGAGACCCAGTACTTC.

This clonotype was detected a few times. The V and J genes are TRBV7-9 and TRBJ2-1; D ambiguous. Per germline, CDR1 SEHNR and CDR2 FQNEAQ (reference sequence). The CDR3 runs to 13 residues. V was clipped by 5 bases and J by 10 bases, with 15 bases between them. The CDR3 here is CASSPGSPEEQFF. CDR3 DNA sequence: TGTGCCAGCAGCCCCGGGTCTCCTGAGGAGCAGTTCTTC.